These T cell receptor beta chains were read from a single sample in a study of vaccination and CD4 T cells after COVID-19. For these TCRs, the target antigens are not known. TCRdb reprocessed the PCR reads via MiXCR and lists one record per CDR3 protein. The sample holds 13,000 to 15,000 distinct CDR3 sequences; 50% to 60% are singletons and the top ten take about 5%. This specimen consisted of CD4+ T cells from blood, cultured in vitro, obtained before SARS-CoV-2 vaccination. The receptors were gathered from a human donor who had recovered from COVID-19. Both conserved end residues are part of each CDR3. The D gene is left open where the match is weak. For some rows the clone size is stated as once, few or many, or as a class when expanded; others skip it.

clone_size: -; v_call: TRBV6-2/TRBV6-3; j_call: TRBJ1-5; d_call: TRBD1; cdr3_aa: CASSRGTGTQPQHF; cdr3_nt: TGTGCCAGCAGCCGGGGGACAGGGACTCAGCCCCAGCATTTT
clone_size: -; v_call: TRBV6-1; j_call: TRBJ2-7; d_call: -; cdr3_aa: CASSDRVPPYEQYF; cdr3_nt: TGTGCCAGCAGTGATAGGGTCCCTCCCTACGAGCAGTACTTC
clone_size: -; v_call: TRBV20-1; j_call: TRBJ1-1; d_call: -; cdr3_aa: CSAKSDGQEAFF; cdr3_nt: TGCAGTGCAAAATCGGACGGACAAGAAGCTTTCTTT
clone_size: few; v_call: TRBV7-8; j_call: TRBJ1-2; d_call: TRBD1; cdr3_aa: CASTTTGTANYGYTF; cdr3_nt: TGTGCCAGCACCACAACGGGGACAGCGAACTATGGCTACACCTTC
clone_size: few; v_call: TRBV20-1; j_call: TRBJ2-6; d_call: TRBD2; cdr3_aa: CSASGTSGSSGANVLTF; cdr3_nt: TGCAGTGCTAGTGGGACTAGCGGGAGCTCTGGGGCCAACGTCCTGACTTTC
clone_size: -; v_call: TRBV29-1; j_call: TRBJ1-2; d_call: -; cdr3_aa: CSVEVGHYGYTF; cdr3_nt: TGCAGCGTTGAAGTGGGGCACTATGGCTACACCTTC
clone_size: -; v_call: TRBV5-1; j_call: TRBJ1-2; d_call: TRBD1; cdr3_aa: CASSWTGGAENGYTF; cdr3_nt: TGCGCCAGCAGCTGGACAGGGGGCGCGGAAAATGGCTACACCTTC
clone_size: -; v_call: TRBV7-9; j_call: TRBJ2-7; d_call: -; cdr3_aa: CASSFRASLMEQYF; cdr3_nt: TGTGCCAGCAGCTTTCGGGCCTCGCTCATGGAGCAGTACTTC
clone_size: once; v_call: TRBV2; j_call: TRBJ2-5; d_call: TRBD1; cdr3_aa: CASSQDRGRETQYF; cdr3_nt: TGTGCCAGCAGTCAGGACAGGGGGCGAGAGACCCAGTACTTC
clone_size: -; v_call: TRBV7-2; j_call: TRBJ1-5; d_call: -; cdr3_aa: CASSQDGKHNQPQHF; cdr3_nt: TGCGCCAGCAGCCAAGACGGGAAGCACAATCAGCCCCAGCATTTT
clone_size: few; v_call: TRBV6-1; j_call: TRBJ1-5; d_call: -; cdr3_aa: CASSDRADGNQPQHF; cdr3_nt: TGTGCCAGCAGTGACAGGGCTGATGGCAATCAGCCCCAGCATTTT
clone_size: -; v_call: TRBV7-2; j_call: TRBJ2-5; d_call: TRBD2; cdr3_aa: CASSLEGGAGAKTQYF; cdr3_nt: TGTGCCAGCAGCTTAGAAGGTGGCGCGGGAGCCAAGACCCAGTACTTC
clone_size: few; v_call: TRBV20-1; j_call: TRBJ2-5; d_call: -; cdr3_aa: CSATSRTVLQETQYF; cdr3_nt: TGCAGTGCAACCTCCCGGACGGTGTTACAAGAGACCCAGTACTTC
clone_size: -; v_call: TRBV12-3/TRBV12-4; j_call: TRBJ1-5; d_call: -; cdr3_aa: CASSLVGQGISNQPQHF; cdr3_nt: TGTGCCAGCAGTTTAGTAGGTCAGGGGATAAGCAATCAGCCCCAGCATTTT
clone_size: few; v_call: TRBV7-9; j_call: TRBJ2-7; d_call: TRBD2; cdr3_aa: CASSPGLAGSEQYF; cdr3_nt: TGTGCCAGCAGCCCGGGACTAGCGGGAAGCGAGCAGTACTTC
clone_size: few; v_call: TRBV20-1; j_call: TRBJ2-3; d_call: TRBD2; cdr3_aa: CSASGGDTDTQYF; cdr3_nt: TGCAGTGCTAGCGGGGGGGACACAGATACGCAGTATTTT
clone_size: -; v_call: TRBV20-1; j_call: TRBJ1-2; d_call: TRBD1; cdr3_aa: CSAGGGGDSYGYTF; cdr3_nt: TGCAGTGCTGGGGGCGGGGGGGACAGCTATGGCTACACCTTC
clone_size: -; v_call: TRBV24-1; j_call: TRBJ2-2; d_call: -; cdr3_aa: CATSDGGGFRVGELFF; cdr3_nt: TGTGCCACCAGTGACGGAGGGGGGTTTCGGGTCGGGGAGCTGTTTTTT
clone_size: -; v_call: TRBV11-2; j_call: TRBJ2-5; d_call: TRBD2; cdr3_aa: CASSSSGGVWETQYF; cdr3_nt: TGTGCCAGCAGCTCGAGCGGGGGCGTGTGGGAGACCCAGTACTTC
clone_size: -; v_call: TRBV7-9; j_call: TRBJ2-5; d_call: TRBD1; cdr3_aa: CASNNRGPQETQYF; cdr3_nt: TGTGCCAGCAACAACAGGGGGCCCCAAGAGACCCAGTACTTC
clone_size: -; v_call: TRBV28; j_call: TRBJ1-5; d_call: -; cdr3_aa: CASALLRPVNQPQHF; cdr3_nt: TGTGCCAGCGCCCTACTGAGGCCGGTCAATCAGCCCCAGCATTTT
clone_size: few; v_call: TRBV6-1; j_call: TRBJ1-2; d_call: -; cdr3_aa: CASTPNYRDGYTF; cdr3_nt: TGTGCCAGCACCCCGAACTATAGGGATGGCTACACCTTC
clone_size: -; v_call: TRBV19; j_call: TRBJ2-5; d_call: TRBD2; cdr3_aa: CASSNSGGAGETQYF; cdr3_nt: TGTGCCAGTAGTAATAGCGGGGGGGCGGGAGAGACCCAGTACTTC
clone_size: few; v_call: TRBV27; j_call: TRBJ1-6; d_call: -; cdr3_aa: CASSLGGAVNSPLHF; cdr3_nt: TGTGCCAGCAGTTTAGGGGGGGCGGTGAATTCACCCCTCCACTTT
clone_size: few; v_call: TRBV27; j_call: TRBJ2-3; d_call: TRBD2; cdr3_aa: CASSSAGGTDTQYF; cdr3_nt: TGTGCCAGCAGTTCCGCGGGGGGAACAGATACGCAGTATTTT
clone_size: -; v_call: TRBV6-2/TRBV6-3; j_call: TRBJ1-5; d_call: -; cdr3_aa: CASSYWGSGVLMQPQHF; cdr3_nt: TGTGCCAGCAGTTACTGGGGATCCGGGGTATTGATGCAGCCCCAGCATTTT
clone_size: -; v_call: TRBV7-2; j_call: TRBJ1-6; d_call: TRBD1; cdr3_aa: CASSPTGTGVGSPLHF; cdr3_nt: TGTGCCAGCAGCCCCACCGGGACAGGGGTTGGCTCACCCCTCCACTTT
clone_size: -; v_call: TRBV19; j_call: TRBJ2-1; d_call: -; cdr3_aa: CASSPKHTGPAVRFF; cdr3_nt: TGTGCCAGTAGCCCGAAACATACGGGACCCGCGGTTCGGTTCTTC
clone_size: few; v_call: TRBV19; j_call: TRBJ1-1; d_call: -; cdr3_aa: CASSIYGGRRDQNTEAFF; cdr3_nt: TGTGCCAGTAGTATATATGGAGGGAGGAGGGACCAGAACACTGAAGCTTTCTTT
clone_size: -; v_call: TRBV7-2; j_call: TRBJ2-1; d_call: TRBD1; cdr3_aa: CASSFRTGVVNEQFF; cdr3_nt: TGTGCCAGCAGCTTCAGGACAGGGGTCGTCAATGAGCAGTTCTTC
clone_size: few; v_call: TRBV5-1; j_call: TRBJ1-1; d_call: -; cdr3_aa: CASSLARTTEAFF; cdr3_nt: TGCGCCAGCAGCTTGGCTCGTACCACTGAAGCTTTCTTT
clone_size: -; v_call: TRBV30; j_call: TRBJ1-2; d_call: -; cdr3_aa: CAWSLRTYGYTF; cdr3_nt: TGTGCCTGGAGTCTCAGGACCTATGGCTACACCTTC
clone_size: -; v_call: TRBV19; j_call: TRBJ2-1; d_call: TRBD2; cdr3_aa: CASNPSGDLPGGEQFF; cdr3_nt: TGTGCCAGTAATCCTAGCGGGGATCTCCCCGGCGGGGAGCAGTTCTTC
clone_size: -; v_call: TRBV27; j_call: TRBJ2-7; d_call: -; cdr3_aa: CASSLVPRSEQYF; cdr3_nt: TGTGCCAGCAGTTTAGTGCCCAGGTCGGAGCAGTACTTC
clone_size: -; v_call: TRBV5-1; j_call: TRBJ1-1; d_call: -; cdr3_aa: CASSLEGQEAFF; cdr3_nt: TGCGCCAGCAGCTTGGAAGGACAGGAAGCTTTCTTT
clone_size: few; v_call: TRBV7-9; j_call: TRBJ1-3; d_call: TRBD1; cdr3_aa: CASSPLLTGRIGNTIYF; cdr3_nt: TGTGCCAGCAGCCCGCTCCTGACAGGGAGAATTGGAAACACCATATATTTT
clone_size: -; v_call: TRBV9; j_call: TRBJ2-5; d_call: -; cdr3_aa: CASSATGSEETQYF; cdr3_nt: TGTGCCAGCAGTGCTACCGGGTCTGAGGAGACCCAGTACTTC
clone_size: large; v_call: TRBV2; j_call: TRBJ1-1; d_call: -; cdr3_aa: CASKRGVTEAFF; cdr3_nt: TGTGCCAGCAAGAGGGGGGTTACTGAAGCTTTCTTT
clone_size: few; v_call: TRBV20-1; j_call: TRBJ1-5; d_call: TRBD1; cdr3_aa: CSARPTGGQVNQPQHF; cdr3_nt: TGCAGTGCTAGACCCACAGGGGGCCAGGTCAATCAGCCCCAGCATTTT
clone_size: -; v_call: TRBV19; j_call: TRBJ1-5; d_call: -; cdr3_aa: CASSTRVALNQPQHF; cdr3_nt: TGTGCCAGTAGTACCAGGGTAGCCCTGAATCAGCCCCAGCATTTT
clone_size: -; v_call: TRBV7-2; j_call: TRBJ2-3; d_call: -; cdr3_aa: CASSLQAGDTQYF; cdr3_nt: TGTGCCAGCAGCTTACAGGCTGGGGATACGCAGTATTTT
clone_size: few; v_call: TRBV19; j_call: TRBJ2-3; d_call: TRBD1; cdr3_aa: CASSIGFTGADTQYF; cdr3_nt: TGTGCCAGTAGTATAGGATTCACAGGGGCAGATACGCAGTATTTT
clone_size: -; v_call: TRBV12-3/TRBV12-4; j_call: TRBJ2-3; d_call: TRBD2; cdr3_aa: CASSVTSGGGDTQYF; cdr3_nt: TGTGCCAGCAGTGTTACTAGCGGGGGGGGAGATACGCAGTATTTT
clone_size: -; v_call: TRBV29-1; j_call: TRBJ2-5; d_call: -; cdr3_aa: CSVVRGSNRQETQYF; cdr3_nt: TGCAGCGTTGTGAGGGGTTCCAACCGTCAAGAGACCCAGTACTTC
clone_size: -; v_call: TRBV27; j_call: TRBJ1-5; d_call: -; cdr3_aa: CASSSKAFNQPQHF; cdr3_nt: TGTGCCAGCAGTTCAAAAGCTTTCAATCAGCCCCAGCATTTT
clone_size: -; v_call: TRBV4-2; j_call: TRBJ2-1; d_call: -; cdr3_aa: CASSPSDTRSYNEQFF; cdr3_nt: TGTGCCAGCAGCCCTTCCGACACCCGCTCCTACAATGAGCAGTTCTTC
clone_size: -; v_call: TRBV7-2; j_call: TRBJ2-7; d_call: -; cdr3_aa: CASSLETAVQYF; cdr3_nt: TGTGCCAGCAGCTTAGAGACTGCGGTTCAGTACTTC
clone_size: -; v_call: TRBV28; j_call: TRBJ1-2; d_call: -; cdr3_aa: CASRRLGGEGYTF; cdr3_nt: TGTGCCAGCAGGCGTTTGGGGGGGGAAGGCTACACCTTC
clone_size: -; v_call: TRBV11-3; j_call: TRBJ2-1; d_call: -; cdr3_aa: CASSLVGAADEQFF; cdr3_nt: TGTGCCAGCAGCTTAGTCGGGGCCGCCGATGAGCAGTTCTTC
clone_size: -; v_call: TRBV19; j_call: TRBJ1-2; d_call: -; cdr3_aa: CASSIVSDYGYTF; cdr3_nt: TGTGCCAGTAGTATTGTATCGGACTATGGCTACACCTTC
clone_size: few; v_call: TRBV10-3; j_call: TRBJ1-3; d_call: -; cdr3_aa: CAIITSGNTIYF; cdr3_nt: TGTGCCATCATAACTTCTGGAAACACCATATATTTT
clone_size: -; v_call: TRBV7-9; j_call: TRBJ1-1; d_call: -; cdr3_aa: CASSLAMNTEAFF; cdr3_nt: TGTGCCAGCAGCTTAGCTATGAACACTGAAGCTTTCTTT
clone_size: -; v_call: TRBV7-3; j_call: TRBJ2-2; d_call: TRBD2; cdr3_aa: CASSPYGGDTGELFF; cdr3_nt: TGTGCCAGCAGCCCCTACGGGGGGGACACCGGGGAGCTGTTTTTT